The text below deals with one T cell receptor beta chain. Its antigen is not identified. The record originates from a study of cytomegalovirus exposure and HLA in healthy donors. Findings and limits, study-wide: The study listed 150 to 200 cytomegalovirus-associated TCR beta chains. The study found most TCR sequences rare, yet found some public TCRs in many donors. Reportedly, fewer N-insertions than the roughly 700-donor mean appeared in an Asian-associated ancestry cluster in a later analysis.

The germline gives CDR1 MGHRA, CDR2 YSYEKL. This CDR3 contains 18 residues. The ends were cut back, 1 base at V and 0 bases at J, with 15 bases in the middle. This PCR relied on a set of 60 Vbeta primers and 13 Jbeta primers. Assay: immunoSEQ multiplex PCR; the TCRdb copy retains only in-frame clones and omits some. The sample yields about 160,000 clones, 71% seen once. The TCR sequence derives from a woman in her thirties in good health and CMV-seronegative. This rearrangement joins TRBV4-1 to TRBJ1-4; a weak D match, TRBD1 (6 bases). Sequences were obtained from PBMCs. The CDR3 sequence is CASSQGRAAGATNEKLFF. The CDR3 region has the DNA TGCGCCAGCAGCCAAGGTAGGGCCGCAGGGGCAACTAATGAAAAACTGTTTTTT.